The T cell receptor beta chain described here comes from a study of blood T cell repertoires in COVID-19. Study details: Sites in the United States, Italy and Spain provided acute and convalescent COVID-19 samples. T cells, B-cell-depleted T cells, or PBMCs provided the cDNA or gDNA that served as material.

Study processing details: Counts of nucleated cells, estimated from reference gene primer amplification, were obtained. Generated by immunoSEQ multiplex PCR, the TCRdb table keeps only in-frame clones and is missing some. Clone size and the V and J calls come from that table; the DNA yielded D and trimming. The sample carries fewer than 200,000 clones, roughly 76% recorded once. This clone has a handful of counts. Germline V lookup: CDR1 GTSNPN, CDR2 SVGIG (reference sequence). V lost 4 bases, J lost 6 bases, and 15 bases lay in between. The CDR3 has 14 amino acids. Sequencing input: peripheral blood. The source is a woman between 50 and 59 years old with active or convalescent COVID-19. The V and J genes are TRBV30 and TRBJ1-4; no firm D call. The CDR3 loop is CAWNRHLDDEKLFF. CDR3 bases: TGTGCCTGGAATAGACACTTAGACGATGAAAAACTGTTTTTT.